These T cell receptor beta chains were read from a single sample in a study of blood T cell repertoires in COVID-19. Sequencing was performed with immunoSEQ multiplex PCR; in TCRdb, only in-frame clones are kept and a portion is missing. The data show more than 65,000 clones, around 79% seen once. The sample taken for sequencing was peripheral blood. The receptors stem from a woman aged 70-85 years with acute or convalescent COVID-19. CDR3s include the opening cysteine and the closing phenylalanine or tryptophan. D genes are given only for firm matches. Clone size, where shown, is once, few, many, or a class for clones that have expanded.

>15|.|.|TRBJ2-5|TRBV19
CASSIDRGRRETQYF
TGTGCCAGTAGTATAGACAGGGGTCGGAGAGAGACCCAGTACTTC
>15|once|.|TRBJ2-3|TRBV7-2
CASSPWGGGTDTQYF
TGTGCCAGCAGCCCCTGGGGGGGCGGTACAGATACGCAGTATTTT
>12|.|.|TRBJ1-5|TRBV12-3/TRBV12-4
CASSYSNQPQHF
TGTGCCAGCAGCTATAGCAATCAGCCCCAGCATTTT
>15|few|TRBD1|TRBJ1-4|TRBV2
CASSGVAGGEEKLFF
TGTGCCAGCAGTGGAGTCGCAGGGGGCGAAGAAAAACTGTTTTTT
>14|once|.|TRBJ1-1|TRBV5-1
CASSLSRGNTEAFF
TGCGCCAGCAGCTTGAGTCGGGGAAACACTGAAGCTTTCTTT
>16|.|.|TRBJ1-4|TRBV6-5
CASSYSIQGLREKLFF
TGTGCCAGCAGTTACTCGATTCAGGGATTAAGGGAAAAACTGTTTTTT
>13|.|.|TRBJ2-5|TRBV11-2
CASSFAGGETQYF
TGTGCCAGCAGCTTTGCAGGGGGGGAGACCCAGTACTTC
>16|once|TRBD1|TRBJ1-3|TRBV19
CASSANPGTAGNTIYF
TGTGCCAGTAGTGCGAACCCCGGGACAGCCGGAAACACCATATATTTT
>13|.|.|TRBJ2-2|TRBV28
CASRSQGTGELFF
TGTGCCAGCAGAAGCCAGGGCACCGGGGAGCTGTTTTTT
>14|.|TRBD1|TRBJ1-1|TRBV2
CASSGTGQWTEAFF
TGTGCCAGCAGCGGGACAGGGCAATGGACTGAAGCTTTCTTT
>15|.|TRBD2|TRBJ2-7|TRBV19
CASKPTSGGPYEQYF
TGTGCCAGTAAACCGACTAGCGGGGGACCCTACGAGCAGTACTTC
>16|.|TRBD1|TRBJ1-3|TRBV15
CATSSGTALSGNTIYF
TGTGCCACCAGCAGCGGGACAGCCCTCTCTGGAAACACCATATATTTT
>15|.|.|TRBJ1-6|TRBV6-1
CASSEASGEWSPLHF
TGTGCCAGCAGTGAAGCCTCGGGGGAGTGGTCACCCCTCCACTTT
>14|once|TRBD1|TRBJ1-5|TRBV4-3
CASSRNRGGQPQHF
TGCGCCAGCAGCCGCAACAGGGGGGGTCAGCCCCAGCATTTT
>14|few|.|TRBJ1-1|TRBV5-1
CASSPGGKNTEAFF
TGCGCCAGCAGCCCCGGCGGGAAGAACACTGAAGCTTTCTTT
>16|.|TRBD2|TRBJ2-1|TRBV7-8
CASSLRLAGDRNEQFF
TGTGCCAGCAGCCTCCGACTAGCGGGGGATAGGAATGAGCAGTTCTTC
>17|few|.|TRBJ1-5|TRBV27
CASSLGSGGESNQPQHF
TGTGCCAGCAGTTTAGGGTCTGGAGGGGAGAGCAATCAGCCCCAGCATTTT
>17|.|TRBD1|TRBJ1-3|TRBV19
CASSIGPHRGSGNTIYF
TGTGCCAGTAGTATAGGCCCCCACAGGGGCTCTGGAAACACCATATATTTT
>14|.|TRBD2|TRBJ2-5|TRBV4-2
CASSPREGQETQYF
TGTGCCAGCAGTCCCCGGGAGGGCCAAGAGACCCAGTACTTC
>17|.|.|TRBJ2-6|TRBV10-2
CASRKQGGGSGANVLTF
TGCGCCAGCAGAAAACAGGGAGGGGGCTCTGGGGCCAACGTCCTGACTTTC
>14|.|.|TRBJ1-5|TRBV11-2
CASSPLSSNQPQHF
TGTGCCAGCAGCCCCCTGTCGAGCAATCAGCCCCAGCATTTT
>15|.|TRBD1|TRBJ2-7|TRBV13
CASSLRTGFRDEQYF
TGTGCCAGCAGCCTTCGGACAGGGTTCCGGGACGAGCAGTACTTC
>13|.|.|TRBJ2-1|TRBV5-1
CASSTTVSGEQFF
TGCGCCAGCAGCACCACGGTTAGCGGTGAGCAGTTCTTC
>14|few|.|TRBJ2-2|TRBV5-4
CASSSDRRTGELFF
TGTGCCAGCAGCAGCGACAGGCGGACCGGGGAGCTGTTTTTT
>15|.|TRBD1|TRBJ1-3|TRBV9
CASSAGQGSGNTIYF
TGTGCCAGCAGCGCCGGACAGGGGAGTGGAAACACCATATATTTT
>13|.|TRBD1|TRBJ2-1|TRBV2
CASRPTGAEEQFF
TGTGCCAGCAGACCGACAGGGGCCGAGGAGCAGTTCTTC
>17|.|TRBD2|TRBJ2-2|TRBV4-2
CASSQDHSGGLDGELFF
TGTGCCAGCAGCCAAGACCATAGCGGGGGGTTGGACGGGGAGCTGTTTTTT
>14|.|TRBD1|TRBJ2-3|TRBV19
CASRGDRGQHTQYF
TGTGCCAGTAGGGGGGACAGGGGGCAACATACGCAGTATTTT
>15|.|TRBD1|TRBJ1-6|TRBV5-1
CASSSPGQGNSPLHF
TGCGCCAGCAGCTCCCCAGGACAGGGAAATTCACCCCTCCACTTT
>12|.|TRBD1|TRBJ1-2|TRBV12-3/TRBV12-4
CASSLGGQYYTF
TGTGCCAGCAGTTTGGGGGGACAGTACTACACCTTC
>18|once|TRBD2|TRBJ2-3|TRBV13
CASSFPLAGPLSTDTQYF
TGTGCCAGCAGCTTCCCCCTAGCGGGACCACTTAGCACAGATACGCAGTATTTT
>16|.|TRBD2|TRBJ2-7|TRBV27
CASSSRSLAGAYEQYF
TGTGCCAGCAGTTCCCGATCCCTAGCGGGGGCTTACGAGCAGTACTTC
>16|.|.|TRBJ1-1|TRBV9
CASSATQGGGTTEAFF
TGTGCCAGCAGCGCAACCCAGGGAGGCGGGACCACTGAAGCTTTCTTT
>16|.|.|TRBJ1-2|TRBV5-6
CASSSDLQGLSYGYTF
TGTGCCAGCAGCTCCGACTTACAGGGTTTAAGCTATGGCTACACCTTC
>15|few|TRBD1|TRBJ2-2|TRBV7-8
CASSSGQGLSGELFF
TGTGCCAGCAGCTCGGGACAGGGTTTGTCCGGGGAGCTGTTTTTT
>16|.|.|TRBJ1-3|TRBV4-3
CASSQEPGGAGNTIYF
TGCGCCAGCAGCCAAGAACCGGGAGGAGCTGGAAACACCATATATTTT
>14|.|TRBD1|TRBJ1-3|TRBV20-1
CSASRPGQGNTIYF
TGCAGTGCTAGTCGACCGGGACAGGGAAACACCATATATTTT
>13|.|.|TRBJ1-5|TRBV6-2/TRBV6-3
CASSYPGNQPQHF
TGTGCCAGCAGTTACCCGGGTAATCAGCCCCAGCATTTT
>13|.|TRBD1|TRBJ2-7|TRBV12-3/TRBV12-4
CASSPGQGYEQYF
TGTGCCAGCAGTCCGGGACAGGGATACGAGCAGTACTTC
>15|.|TRBD2|TRBJ2-4|TRBV30
CAWSTRTSGRGIQYF
TGTGCCTGGAGTACCCGGACTAGCGGGAGGGGCATTCAGTACTTC
>19|.|.|TRBJ1-2|TRBV6-1
CASSEAWGGVGSANYGYTF
TGTGCCAGCAGTGAAGCGTGGGGAGGGGTAGGGTCTGCGAACTATGGCTACACCTTC
>14|.|.|TRBJ2-7|TRBV7-9
CASSLGEGVNEQYF
TGTGCCAGCAGCTTAGGTGAAGGGGTGAACGAGCAGTACTTC
>14|.|.|TRBJ2-1|TRBV6-5
CASRDGAGGSEQFF
TGTGCCAGCAGGGACGGGGCAGGGGGGAGTGAGCAGTTCTTC
>17|.|.|TRBJ1-5|TRBV5-6
CASSLGFAGAGNQPQHF
TGTGCCAGCAGCTTAGGGTTTGCGGGGGCAGGCAATCAGCCCCAGCATTTT
>17|.|TRBD1|TRBJ2-1|TRBV3-1/TRBV3-2
CASSQLGWDRVLGEQFF
TGTGCCAGCAGCCAACTGGGATGGGACAGGGTTTTAGGGGAGCAGTTCTTC
>18|.|.|TRBJ2-7|TRBV25-1
CASSQTSTGKAHTYEQYF
TGTGCCAGCAGTCAAACAAGCACAGGAAAAGCCCACACCTACGAGCAGTACTTC
>16|.|.|TRBJ1-6|TRBV19
CASRGRTRVNDSPLHF
TGTGCCAGTCGAGGGCGGACGAGAGTTAATGATTCACCCCTCCACTTT
>14|.|TRBD1|TRBJ2-5|TRBV6-2/TRBV6-3
CASSYPGGLETQYF
TGTGCCAGCAGTTACCCAGGGGGCTTAGAGACCCAGTACTTC
>16|.|TRBD1|TRBJ1-3|TRBV5-1
CASSSGGTGSGNTIYF
TGCGCCAGCAGCAGCGGTGGGACAGGGAGTGGAAACACCATATATTTT
>19|.|TRBD1|TRBJ1-6|TRBV5-1
CASSSLPGQGGGENSPLHF
TGCGCCAGCAGCTCACTTCCGGGACAGGGTGGAGGTGAGAATTCACCCCTCCACTTT
>13|.|.|TRBJ1-5|TRBV2
CASSLQVNQPQHF
TGTGCCAGCAGTCTACAGGTCAATCAGCCCCAGCATTTT
>14|.|.|TRBJ1-6|TRBV6-5
CASREGQFNSPLHF
TGTGCCAGCAGGGAGGGGCAGTTCAATTCACCCCTCCACTTT
>14|.|TRBD1|TRBJ2-7|TRBV10-3
CAISETRDSYEQYF
TGTGCCATCAGTGAGACCCGGGACAGCTACGAGCAGTACTTC
>16|.|TRBD1|TRBJ2-1|TRBV6-1
CASSEFDRGYYNEQFF
TGTGCCAGCAGTGAATTTGACAGGGGCTACTACAATGAGCAGTTCTTC
>15|.|TRBD1|TRBJ1-1|TRBV19
CASLGDRGQNTEAFF
TGTGCCAGCTTGGGGGACAGGGGACAGAACACTGAAGCTTTCTTT